This T cell receptor (beta chain) was recovered during a study of technical replicates of blood from a few donors. The CDR3 has 12 amino acids. Per the germline V gene, CDR1 is SGHAT and CDR2 is FQNNGV. As to this clone: One junction end does not reproduce the germline sequence, and a read error may be involved.

Using immunoSEQ multiplex PCR, the repertoire was profiled, and TCRdb retains in-frame clones only, with some absent. The sample has roughly 90,000 clones; 92% are singletons. The sequence came from a human donor in good health. Specimen: T cells isolated from PBMCs. J is TRBJ2-7 and V is TRBV11-2; no definite D call. For the CDR3, the DNA is TGTGCCAGCAGTCTATCTGAGGCAGAGCGGTACTTC. Its translation: CASSLSEAERYF.